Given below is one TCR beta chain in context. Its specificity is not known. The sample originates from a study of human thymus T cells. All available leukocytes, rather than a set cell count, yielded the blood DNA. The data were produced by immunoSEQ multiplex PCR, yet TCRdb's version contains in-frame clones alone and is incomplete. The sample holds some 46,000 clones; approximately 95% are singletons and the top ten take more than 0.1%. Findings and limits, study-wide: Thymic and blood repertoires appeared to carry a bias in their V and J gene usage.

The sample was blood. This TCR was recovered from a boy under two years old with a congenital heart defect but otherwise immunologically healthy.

This CDR3 is CASSLHSNQPQHF. The CDR3 coding sequence is TGTGCCAGCAGCCTACATAGCAATCAGCCCCAGCATTTT. The chain combines TRBV7-6 with TRBJ1-5; D is uncertain. Germline values: CDR1 SGHVS, CDR2 FNYEAQ. Deletions cut 5 bases from V and 0 bases from J, with 5 bases between. The CDR3 spans 13 residues.